These 9 T cell receptor beta chains originate from one sample sequenced in a study of cytomegalovirus exposure and HLA in healthy donors. The primer mix had 60 Vbeta and 13 Jbeta primers. Method: immunoSEQ multiplex PCR; TCRdb's copy keeps in-frame clones and lacks some. This sample has 130,000 to 150,000 clones, with 78% found just once. Sequencing used PBMCs. The source of these receptors is a female donor in good health and CMV-seronegative.

The chain employs TRBV29-1 and TRBJ1-2, with a tentative D call TRBD1 (5 bases). CDR1 and CDR2 (germline): SQVTM, ANQGSEA. The CDR3 spans 14 residues. V lost 3 bases and J 5 bases, leaving 16 bases between the germline ends. CDR3 bases: TGCAGCGTTGAGGCCAGGGCCCGAACTTATGGCTACACCTTC. Translating it yields CSVEARARTYGYTF.

This chain uses TRBV7-9 with TRBJ1-1; D gene unclear. The ends were cut back, 5 bases at V and 0 bases at J, with 16 bases in the middle. The CDR3 length is 16 residues. Germline values: CDR1 SEHNR, CDR2 FQNEAQ (reference sequence). The CDR3 sequence is CASSPESTRMNTEAFF. The CDR3 DNA reads as TGTGCCAGCAGCCCCGAGAGCACCCGCATGAACACTGAAGCTTTCTTT.

J is TRBJ2-7 and V is TRBV5-6; 10 nucleotides match TRBD2. This CDR3 contains 14 residues. From germline, CDR1 is SGHDT and CDR2 YYEEEE. V lost 4 bases, J lost 7 bases, and 8 bases stayed unmatched. CDR3 in DNA: TGTGCCAGCAGCATACCGGGACTAGCGACTGAGCAGTACTTC. Translation: CASSIPGLATEQYF.

This sequence joins TRBV6-1 and TRBJ1-2, with D perhaps TRBD1 (5 bases). From germline, CDR1 is MNHNS and CDR2 SASEGT. Deletions cut 0 bases from V and 8 bases from J, with 13 bases between. The CDR3 is 14 amino acids. CDR3 coding DNA: TGTGCCAGCAGTGAAGCCCCAGCGGGGCTGGGCTACACCTTC. Amino acids: CASSEAPAGLGYTF.

This clone has a handful of counts. The CDR3 region is CASTQHMNTEAFF. CDR3 DNA sequence: TGTGCCAGTACACAGCACATGAACACTGAAGCTTTCTTT. This rearrangement joins TRBV19 to TRBJ1-1; no reliable D call. Germline assignment: CDR1 LNHDA and CDR2 SQIVND (reference sequence). The length of the CDR3 is 13 residues. V was trimmed by 7 bases and J by 0 bases, leaving 9 bases between them.

This clone was seen a few times. The gene calls are TRBV15 and TRBJ2-3, with D unclear. V was shortened by 0 bases and J by 1 base, with 8 bases between the two germline ends. The V gene's germline CDR1 is LNHNV and CDR2 YYDKDF (reference sequence). This CDR3 contains 15 residues. Here the CDR3 DNA reads TGTGCCACCAGCAGAGAGAGGTTCGGCACAGATACGCAGTATTTT. It encodes CATSRERFGTDTQYF.

This clone was recorded a few times. The gene calls are TRBV28 and TRBJ1-5; 8 bases agree with TRBD1. The CDR3 totals 14 residues. J gave up 7 bases and V 5 bases, and 7 bases lay outside the gene matches. Germline CDR1 is MDHEN and CDR2 is SYDVKM. This chain's CDR3 is CASSPGQGLQPQHF. CDR3 coding DNA: TGTGCCAGCAGTCCTGGACAGGGTCTGCAGCCCCAGCATTTT.

The genes are TRBV4-2 and TRBJ2-7; weak D call: TRBD2 (5 bases). The CDR3 loop spans 13 amino acids. Germline-derived CDR1 and CDR2 are LGHNA and YNFKEQ. The germline V and J ends were trimmed by 1 base and 6 bases, with 10 bases remaining between them. Written as DNA, the CDR3 is TGTGCCAGCAGCCAAGTCCGAGGAGGCGAGCAGTACTTC. Its translation is CASSQVRGGEQYF.

This rearrangement joins TRBV18 to TRBJ2-7; TRBD1 matches 7 bases. V lost 5 bases, J lost 2 bases, and 6 bases stayed unmatched. The length of the CDR3 is 14 residues. Germline V gene lookup returns CDR1 KGHSH and CDR2 LQKENI. The CDR3: CASSTGEGAYEQYF. Here the CDR3 DNA reads TGTGCCAGCTCAACAGGGGAAGGGGCCTACGAGCAGTACTTC.